These T cell receptor beta chains were read from a single sample in a study of blood T cell repertoires in COVID-19. Using immunoSEQ multiplex PCR, the repertoire was profiled, and TCRdb retains in-frame clones only, with some absent. Counted here are around 300,000 clones, roughly 90% occurring once; the ten biggest clones make up roughly 2.3%. Sample: peripheral blood. These TCRs come from a man between 18 and 35 years old with active or convalescent COVID-19. Both conserved end residues are part of each CDR3. A D gene is named only where the DNA matches it firmly. Not every row has a clone size; where given, it reads once, few, many or a size class.

clone size,D gene,V gene,J gene,CDR3 DNA,CDR3 protein
NA,TRBD1,TRBV28,TRBJ1-5,TGTGCCAGCAGTCCTCGGACAGGGGGCATGGGCAATCAGCCCCAGCATTTT,CASSPRTGGMGNQPQHF
NA,NA,TRBV6-5,TRBJ1-5,TGTGCCAGCAGCGTTCAGGCAAATAGCAATCAGCCCCAGCATTTT,CASSVQANSNQPQHF
NA,TRBD1,TRBV15,TRBJ1-2,TGTGCCACCAGCAAAGGGACAGGAGCTAACTATGGCTACACCTTC,CATSKGTGANYGYTF
NA,TRBD1,TRBV6-5,TRBJ2-5,TGTGCCAGCAGTTCCGACAGGGGGCGATCGAAGACCCAGTACTTC,CASSSDRGRSKTQYF
NA,TRBD2,TRBV27,TRBJ2-1,TGTGCCAGCAGTTTATCGAGCGGGGCGTCCTACAATGAGCAGTTCTTC,CASSLSSGASYNEQFF
NA,NA,TRBV4-3,TRBJ2-2,TGCGCCAGCAGCCAAGATCCTGGCGGGGTGAACACCGGGGAGCTGTTTTTT,CASSQDPGGVNTGELFF
NA,NA,TRBV7-8,TRBJ2-3,TGTGCCAGCAGCTTATACCAGGGGACGGATACGCAGTATTTT,CASSLYQGTDTQYF
NA,NA,TRBV27,TRBJ2-1,TGTGCCAGCAGTTTAGTAGCTTCAGCTTTCTACAATGAGCAGTTCTTC,CASSLVASAFYNEQFF
few,TRBD1,TRBV5-1,TRBJ1-1,TGCGCCAGCAGCTTGGTCAAGACAGGGATGAACACTGAAGCTTTCTTT,CASSLVKTGMNTEAFF
NA,TRBD1,TRBV5-1,TRBJ1-1,TGCGCCAGCATGGAAGGGGGCGTGGGCACTGAAGCTTTCTTT,CASMEGGVGTEAFF
NA,NA,TRBV6-6,TRBJ2-2,TGTGCCAGCAGTCAGGGAGCCGGGGAGCTGTTTTTT,CASSQGAGELFF
NA,NA,TRBV19,TRBJ2-4,TGTGCCAGTACTCAACACGGGGCCAAAAACATTCAGTACTTC,CASTQHGAKNIQYF
NA,NA,TRBV21-1,TRBJ2-7,TGTGCCAGCAGCATTTACCATCCGGGACAGCGGACCTCCTACGAGCAGTACTTC,CASSIYHPGQRTSYEQYF
NA,TRBD1,TRBV15,TRBJ1-1,TGTGCCACCAGCAGTGACAGGGGGCGAGTCACTGAAGCTTTCTTT,CATSSDRGRVTEAFF
NA,NA,TRBV5-1,TRBJ1-6,TGCGCCAGCAGCTTGGAGTCAGCATTTGGGCGTAATTCACCCCTCCACTTT,CASSLESAFGRNSPLHF
few,NA,TRBV3-1/TRBV3-2,TRBJ2-7,TGTGCCAGCAGCCAAGATCTAGGGGCCTACGAGCAGTACTTC,CASSQDLGAYEQYF
NA,NA,TRBV7-6,TRBJ1-4,TGTGCCAGCAGCTTAGGCCCCCTGGACAGATTTAATGAAAAACTGTTTTTT,CASSLGPLDRFNEKLFF
NA,TRBD2,TRBV11-2,TRBJ2-7,TGTGCCAGCAGCTTAGTTGCTAGCGGGAGTCGTAAGCAGTACTTC,CASSLVASGSRKQYF
NA,NA,TRBV6-7,TRBJ2-2,TGTGCCAGCCTCTCTAGCGAAAACACCGGGGAGCTGTTTTTT,CASLSSENTGELFF
NA,NA,TRBV6-5,TRBJ2-7,TGTGCCAGCCTGAGTCTAGCCTACGAGCAGTACTTC,CASLSLAYEQYF
NA,TRBD1,TRBV4-3,TRBJ2-7,TGCGCCAGCAGCGAAGGGACAGGGGCCTACGAGCAGTACTTC,CASSEGTGAYEQYF
NA,NA,TRBV19,TRBJ2-3,TGTGCCAGTAGTTTTCGGTATCCCGCAGATACGCAGTATTTT,CASSFRYPADTQYF
NA,NA,TRBV21-1,TRBJ1-4,TGTGCCAGCAGCAAGCCGGGACAGGATGAAAAACTGTTTTTT,CASSKPGQDEKLFF
NA,NA,TRBV6-5,TRBJ1-1,TGTGCCAGCACCGAACGACGGAACGGGGAAACTGAAGCTTTCTTT,CASTERRNGETEAFF
NA,NA,TRBV28,TRBJ1-5,TGTGCCAGCAGTTTACGAGGGGGGGCCTATAGCAATCAGCCCCAGCATTTT,CASSLRGGAYSNQPQHF
NA,NA,TRBV5-1,TRBJ2-4,TGCGCCAGCAGCTTGGATGGGGGGAGAAAAAACATTCAGTACTTC,CASSLDGGRKNIQYF
NA,NA,TRBV7-9,TRBJ2-2,TGTGCCAGCAGCTCCGAGGGGGAGCTGTTTTTT,CASSSEGELFF
NA,NA,TRBV6-5,TRBJ1-6,TGTGCCAGCAGTTTCGGGGGGGGCTCCTATAATTCACCCCTCCACTTT,CASSFGGGSYNSPLHF
NA,NA,TRBV3-1/TRBV3-2,TRBJ2-7,TGTGCCAGCAGCCACCAGGTAGTCGAGCAGTACTTC,CASSHQVVEQYF
NA,NA,TRBV6-5,TRBJ1-2,TGTGCCAGCAGCTCTGGGGCGTTGAACTATGGCTACACCTTC,CASSSGALNYGYTF
NA,NA,TRBV4-1,TRBJ2-7,TGCGCCAGCAGCCCGTCCTGGGGCTTGGAATACGAGCAGTACTTC,CASSPSWGLEYEQYF
NA,NA,TRBV4-3,TRBJ1-2,TGCGCCAGCAGCCAGGGATTGACAGCGACTTACTATGGCTACACCTTC,CASSQGLTATYYGYTF
NA,NA,TRBV7-6,TRBJ1-1,TGTGCCAGCAGCTTAGTTCTGGCAGGGCCGAACACTGAAGCTTTCTTT,CASSLVLAGPNTEAFF
NA,NA,TRBV20-1,TRBJ1-2,TGCAGTGCATCGAGGGGGGGTGGCTACACCTTC,CSASRGGGYTF
NA,NA,TRBV7-8,TRBJ2-1,TGTGCCAGCAGCTTAGCCCTAGGGGGAGCGGGGTTATACAATGAGCAGTTCTTC,CASSLALGGAGLYNEQFF
NA,NA,TRBV29-1,TRBJ2-1,TGCAGCGTTGATACAGGGTCTTACTCCTACAATGAGCAGTTCTTC,CSVDTGSYSYNEQFF
NA,NA,TRBV5-1,TRBJ2-2,TGCGCCAGCAGCTTAACGGCGAACACCGGGGAGCTGTTTTTT,CASSLTANTGELFF
few,NA,TRBV28,TRBJ1-2,TGTTCGGCCGGGGGAATTAACTATGGCTACACCTTC,CSAGGINYGYTF
many,TRBD1,TRBV7-6,TRBJ2-2,TGTGCCAGCAGTCGTGCAGGGACAGGGGGCTTCGGGGAGCTGTTTTTT,CASSRAGTGGFGELFF
NA,NA,TRBV19,TRBJ2-1,TGTGCCAGTAGTATAGTGGGCCTCGAGCAGTTCTTC,CASSIVGLEQFF
NA,TRBD2,TRBV5-8,TRBJ2-5,TGTGCCAGCAGCCTAGCGGGACTCCAAGAGACCCAGTACTTC,CASSLAGLQETQYF
NA,TRBD2,TRBV12-3/TRBV12-4,TRBJ2-1,TGTGCCAGCAGTCTCCTAGGGGAGGGGAAGCAGTTCTTC,CASSLLGEGKQFF
few,NA,TRBV11-2,TRBJ1-5,TGTGCCAGCAGCTTAGGGGGCACTCAGCCCCAGCATTTT,CASSLGGTQPQHF
NA,NA,TRBV21-1,TRBJ1-1,TGTGCCAGCAGCAGACGGACAGCCCCGAACACTGAAGCTTTCTTT,CASSRRTAPNTEAFF
NA,TRBD2,TRBV27,TRBJ2-2,TGTGCCAGCAGTTCACAGCCGGGGGGGAACGGGGAGCTGTTTTTT,CASSSQPGGNGELFF
NA,NA,TRBV6-5,TRBJ1-6,TGTGCCAGCAGTCCTATCCTTCATTCACCCCTCCACTTT,CASSPILHSPLHF
NA,NA,TRBV5-6,TRBJ2-1,TGTGCCAGCAGCTTTAAAGACAGGATGGAAGAGTTCTTC,CASSFKDRMEEFF
NA,TRBD2,TRBV5-8,TRBJ2-3,TGTGCCAGCAGCTTGATGGCGGTGGCGGGGGTTTCTAGCACAGATACGCAGTATTTT,CASSLMAVAGVSSTDTQYF